This T cell receptor beta chain was profiled in a study of T cells in Graves' hyperthyroidism and ophthalmopathy. Study-level findings and limits: Blood shared most expanded thyroid clonotypes above 0.001.

Germline loops: CDR1 LGHDT, CDR2 YNNKEL (reference sequence). The CDR3 contains 16 residues. Lactation, pregnancy, other autoimmune disease or uncontrolled infection excluded patients. PBMCs were derived from around 10 ml fresh peripheral blood. Template material for amplifying TCR beta CDR3 regions consisted of RNA transcripts. During a first-round RT-PCR of the TCR CDR3, the HTBI primer set was used. TCRdb fed the multiplex PCR reads into MiXCR, producing one record per CDR3 protein. The sample lists around 190,000 distinct CDR3 sequences, roughly a sixth seen once, with roughly 50% in the top ten. Notes on this clonotype: Its target is not known. Since a much larger clone is just one base distant, this may be a read error.

This clonotype was sampled from a woman in her forties or fifties with Graves' hyperthyroidism. The chain uses TRBV3-1 and TRBJ1-4, with unresolved D. What was sequenced was blood. The CDR3 DNA reads as TGTGCCAGCAGCCAAGATGCGTCGAGGACTAATGGAAAACTGTTTTTT. Translation: CASSQDASRTNGKLFF.